The rows below give T cell receptor beta chains drawn from one sample of a study of regulatory T cells in long-lasting Graves disease. TCRdb ran MiXCR on the multiplex PCR reads and lists one entry per CDR3 protein. The sample has some 470,000 distinct CDR3 sequences, 20% to 25% seen once; the top ten hold roughly 6.9%. Specimen: peripheral blood mononuclear cells (PBMCs), collected when the disease was refractory, from a patient treated with antithyroid drugs. The receptors originated from a female donor with Graves disease. CDR3s include the opening cysteine and the closing phenylalanine or tryptophan. A D gene is named only where the DNA matches it firmly. Only part of the rows carry a size: once, few, many, or a class if the clone is expanded.

TRBV9,TRBJ2-7,-,-,TGTGCCAGCAGCGTAGGTAACAGGCCCTACGAGCAGTACTTC,CASSVGNRPYEQYF
TRBV24-1,TRBJ2-5,-,many,TGTGCCACCAGTGATTTTGGGGGGGCGAAGGAGACCCAGTACTTC,CATSDFGGAKETQYF
TRBV4-1,TRBJ2-4,TRBD1,-,TGCGCCAGCAGCCAAGATCGAATGAACAGGGGAAACATTCAGTACTTC,CASSQDRMNRGNIQYF
TRBV6-5,TRBJ2-7,-,many,TGTGCCAGCAGTTATGGGGGTCTGTACGAGCAGTACTTC,CASSYGGLYEQYF
TRBV9,TRBJ2-7,-,few,TGTGCCAGCAGCACAGAGGTATGGTACGAGCAGTACTTC,CASSTEVWYEQYF
TRBV6-2/TRBV6-3,TRBJ1-5,-,many,TGTGCCAGCAGTTACAGTGTAGGCCCCCGGGTGGTATTATATAGCAATCAGCCCCAGCATTTT,CASSYSVGPRVVLYSNQPQHF
TRBV19,TRBJ2-1,TRBD2,-,TGTGCCAGTAGTCCTAGCAGTGGCGGGAGTTACAATGAGCAGTTCTTC,CASSPSSGGSYNEQFF
TRBV19,TRBJ1-6,-,-,TGTGCCAGTAGTTCTTACCAGGGGTCGAGGAATTCACCCCTCCACTTT,CASSSYQGSRNSPLHF
TRBV28,TRBJ1-1,-,many,TGTGCCAGCAGTTCCCCGCCCGAACCGAACACTGAAGCTTTCTTT,CASSSPPEPNTEAFF
TRBV10-3,TRBJ1-5,-,many,TGTGCCATCAGTGGAGACGGTCAGCCCCAGCATTTT,CAISGDGQPQHF
TRBV19,TRBJ1-1,-,many,TGTGCCAGTAGTATAAGACAGATGAACACTGAAGCTTTCTTT,CASSIRQMNTEAFF
TRBV3-1,TRBJ2-7,TRBD2,once,TGTGCCAGCAGCCAAGTCCTTAGCGGGAGGACAACCTACGAGCAGTACTTC,CASSQVLSGRTTYEQYF
TRBV4-1,TRBJ1-2,-,few,TGCGCCAGCAGCCGCCAAAAGATTGGGGATAACTATGGCTACACCTTC,CASSRQKIGDNYGYTF
TRBV19,TRBJ2-7,TRBD1,-,TGTGCCAGTAGCAGGGACAGGGAAGACGAGCAGTACTTC,CASSRDREDEQYF
TRBV29-1,TRBJ2-3,-,few,TGCAGCGTGTCGCCTGGCGGGGCTAGCACAGATACGCAGTATTTT,CSVSPGGASTDTQYF
TRBV4-3,TRBJ1-1,TRBD1,few,TGCGCCAGCAGCCAAGGACAGGGGAACGCTGAAGCTTTCTTT,CASSQGQGNAEAFF
TRBV4-1,TRBJ2-7,TRBD2,few,TGCGCCAGCAGCCTTACTAGCGGGACCGTATACTACGAGCAGTACTTC,CASSLTSGTVYYEQYF
TRBV3-1,TRBJ2-2,-,-,TGTGCCAGCAGCCAAGATAATTACCCGGGACCGGAGCTGTTTTTT,CASSQDNYPGPELFF
TRBV9,TRBJ1-2,-,few,TGTGCCAGCAGCGTAGTCGGGGAGGGCTATGGCTACACCTTC,CASSVVGEGYGYTF
TRBV12-3/TRBV12-4,TRBJ2-7,-,many,TGTGCCAGCAGTACGACGGGGTCCACCTACGAGCAGTACTTC,CASSTTGSTYEQYF
TRBV25-1,TRBJ1-3,-,-,TGTGCCAGCAGTGAATATAATGGGCCTGGAAACACCATATATTTT,CASSEYNGPGNTIYF
TRBV5-1,TRBJ1-2,-,many,TGCGCCAGCAGCTTGGCTCCCGGATTCTATGGCTACACCTTC,CASSLAPGFYGYTF
TRBV20-1,TRBJ1-2,-,many,TGCAGTGCTAGAGATCCGAGGGGACGGCTTTATGGCTACACCTTC,CSARDPRGRLYGYTF
TRBV12-3/TRBV12-4,TRBJ2-1,-,-,TGTGCCAGCAGTTTCTCCGGTACCGATGAGCAGTTCTTC,CASSFSGTDEQFF
TRBV11-3,TRBJ1-3,-,many,TGTGCCAGCAGCTTATGGGACAATAAGAACACCATATATTTT,CASSLWDNKNTIYF
TRBV4-1,TRBJ1-5,TRBD1,-,TGCGCCAGCAGCCAAATGGGGAGAGGGACAGGGTTGAATCAGCCCCAGCATTTT,CASSQMGRGTGLNQPQHF
TRBV20-1,TRBJ2-7,-,few,TGCAGTGCTAGAGTCCCTAGCCACACCTACGAGCAGTACTTC,CSARVPSHTYEQYF
TRBV9,TRBJ1-6,-,-,TGTGCCAGCAGCGCCTCCGGGACTTCACCCCTCCACTTT,CASSASGTSPLHF
TRBV5-6,TRBJ2-2,TRBD1,-,TGTGCCAGCAGCGACAGGGGGTCGGGGACCGGGGAGCTGTTTTTT,CASSDRGSGTGELFF
TRBV6-1,TRBJ2-7,-,-,TGTGCCAGCAGCCCCCACATCTGGGACGAGCAGTACTTC,CASSPHIWDEQYF
TRBV6-1,TRBJ1-1,TRBD1,many,TGTGCCAGCAGACGTCACCCGACAGGGGGAGAAACTGAAGCTTTCTTT,CASRRHPTGGETEAFF
TRBV4-1,TRBJ2-5,-,few,TGCGCCAGCAGCCAAGGAGAGGGCTGGGAGACCCAGTACTTC,CASSQGEGWETQYF
TRBV24-1,TRBJ2-1,TRBD2,few,TGTGCCACCAGCGGAATAGCGGGAGAGAGGGGAAATGAGCAGTTCTTC,CATSGIAGERGNEQFF
TRBV28,TRBJ2-2,-,few,TGTGCCAGCATCTCCCTAGGTACCGGGGAGCTGTTTTTT,CASISLGTGELFF
TRBV28,TRBJ2-5,TRBD1,-,TGTGCCAGCAGTTGGGAGACAGGGTGGGAAGAGACCCAGTACTTC,CASSWETGWEETQYF
TRBV7-2,TRBJ2-2,-,many,TGTGCCAGCAGCCCCCAAGGCGGGGAGCTGTTTTTT,CASSPQGGELFF
TRBV28,TRBJ2-5,TRBD1,many,TGTGCCAGCAGTGCTGGACAGGGGATGGGAGAGACCCAGTACTTC,CASSAGQGMGETQYF
TRBV6-5,TRBJ2-7,-,many,TGTGCCAGCAGTTACTCGGCAGCTCGCTACGAGCAGTACTTC,CASSYSAARYEQYF
TRBV4-2,TRBJ1-4,TRBD1,few,TGTGCCAGCAGCCAATCCGGGACAGGGCATGAAAAACTGTTTTTT,CASSQSGTGHEKLFF
TRBV4-2,TRBJ2-7,TRBD2,-,TGTGCCAGCAGCCAAGAGGGACTAGCGGGTTACGAGCAGTACTTC,CASSQEGLAGYEQYF
TRBV24-1,TRBJ1-5,TRBD1,-,TGTGCCACCAGTGACTCGGGACAGGGTGGCAATCAGCCCCAGCATTTT,CATSDSGQGGNQPQHF
TRBV24-1,TRBJ2-5,-,many,TGTGCCACCAAGGCGGGGGCCAACCAAGAGACCCAGTACTTC,CATKAGANQETQYF
TRBV6-1,TRBJ1-2,-,many,TGTGCCAGCAGTGAACTTGATTATGGCTACACCTTC,CASSELDYGYTF
TRBV19,TRBJ2-3,TRBD2,-,TGTGCCAGTAGTCCTTGGGGACTAGCGGGAGAAGGGGATACGCAGTATTTT,CASSPWGLAGEGDTQYF
TRBV25-1,TRBJ2-2,-,few,TGTGCCAGCAGTGCCTTGAGGGTCGGGCCCGGGGAGCTGTTTTTT,CASSALRVGPGELFF
TRBV11-2,TRBJ2-7,-,many,TGTGCCAGCAGCTTAGAGGACTTCTCCTACGAGCAGTACTTC,CASSLEDFSYEQYF
TRBV20-1,TRBJ1-5,-,-,TGCAGTGCAAAGGACAGCCCCCATCAGCCCCAGCATTTT,CSAKDSPHQPQHF
TRBV6-1,TRBJ2-7,TRBD1,many,TGTGCCAGCACCTTTTCGGGGACAGACCCCTACGAGCAGTACTTC,CASTFSGTDPYEQYF
TRBV7-2,TRBJ1-2,TRBD1,many,TGTGCCAGCAGCTGGGGCGGACAGGGAATATATGGCTACACCTTC,CASSWGGQGIYGYTF
TRBV20-1,TRBJ2-5,-,few,TGCAGTGCTGCCATACCAGGGTATCAAGAGACCCAGTACTTC,CSAAIPGYQETQYF
TRBV6-2/TRBV6-3,TRBJ1-5,-,few,TGTGCCAGCACCAAACGTGGGGGGCGTGGGATGTCCCAGCATTTT,CASTKRGGRGMSQHF
TRBV19,TRBJ1-5,-,few,TGTGCCAGTAGTATAGATCCTTGGACGGACTTCAATCAGCCCCAGCATTTT,CASSIDPWTDFNQPQHF
TRBV28,TRBJ2-2,TRBD1,-,TGTGCCAGCAGCCCCCTGGGGACAGGGGGCTCCGGGGAGCTGTTTTTT,CASSPLGTGGSGELFF
TRBV11-2,TRBJ2-5,TRBD2,many,TGTGCCAGCAGCCGGTTGACTAGCCGAAAGTTCCAAGAGACCCAGTACTTC,CASSRLTSRKFQETQYF
TRBV19,TRBJ2-7,-,-,TGTGCCAGTAGTATAAATGGGAGGTACGAGCAGTACTTC,CASSINGRYEQYF
TRBV12-3/TRBV12-4,TRBJ1-5,-,many,TGTGCCAGCAGTTCAAGGCCTCGGCGGCATCAGCCCCAGCATTTT,CASSSRPRRHQPQHF
TRBV10-3,TRBJ2-5,-,-,TGTGCCATCAGGGATGTCGGGCAAGAGACCCAGTACTTC,CAIRDVGQETQYF
TRBV6-1,TRBJ2-1,-,many,TGTGCCAGCAGTCCAGGGAATGAGCAGTTCTTC,CASSPGNEQFF
TRBV28,TRBJ2-7,TRBD1,many,TGTGCCAGCAGTTTAAGGGACAGGTCCGAGCAGTACTTC,CASSLRDRSEQYF
TRBV19,TRBJ2-5,-,few,TGTGCCAGTAGTGCCGATCCAGCCGGGTACCAAGAGACCCAGTACTTC,CASSADPAGYQETQYF